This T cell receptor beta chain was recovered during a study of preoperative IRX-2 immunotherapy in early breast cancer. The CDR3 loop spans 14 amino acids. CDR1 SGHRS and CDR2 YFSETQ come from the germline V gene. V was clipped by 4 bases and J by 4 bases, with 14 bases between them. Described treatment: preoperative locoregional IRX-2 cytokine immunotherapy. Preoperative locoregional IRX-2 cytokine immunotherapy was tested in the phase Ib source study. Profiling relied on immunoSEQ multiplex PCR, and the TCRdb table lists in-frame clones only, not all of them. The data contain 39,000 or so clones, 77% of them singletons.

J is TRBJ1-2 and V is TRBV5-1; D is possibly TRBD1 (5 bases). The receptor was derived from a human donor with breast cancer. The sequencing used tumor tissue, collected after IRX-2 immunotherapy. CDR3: CASSAGGATYGYTF. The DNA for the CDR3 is TGCGCCAGCAGCGCCGGAGGGGCTACCTATGGCTACACCTTC.